These T cell receptor beta chains were read from a single sample in a study of blood T cell repertoires in COVID-19. The table came from immunoSEQ multiplex PCR; TCRdb's copy has only in-frame clones and leaves some out. This sample carries about 140,000 clones, 70% to 80% of them seen once, and the ten largest clones take around 4%. The sample was peripheral blood. These receptors were obtained from a man between 60 and 70 years old with acute or convalescent COVID-19. The CDR3 runs from the conserved cysteine through the conserved F or W. The D gene is left open where the match is weak. Rows may omit the clone size; those that give it use once, few, many or a size class.

CDR3 DNA: TGTGCCAGCAGCCGGACAGTGAACACTGAAGCTTTCTTT
CDR3 protein: CASSRTVNTEAFF
clone size: NA
J gene: TRBJ1-1
V gene: TRBV3-1/TRBV3-2
D gene: NA

CDR3 DNA: TGCAGTGCTAGTGTTGCCGGGAGGCCTAGCACAGATACGCAGTATTTT
CDR3 protein: CSASVAGRPSTDTQYF
clone size: NA
J gene: TRBJ2-3
V gene: TRBV20-1
D gene: TRBD2

CDR3 DNA: TGTGCCACGAAGCGGGAGAGCTACAATGAGCAGTTCTTC
CDR3 protein: CATKRESYNEQFF
clone size: once
J gene: TRBJ2-1
V gene: TRBV15
D gene: TRBD2

CDR3 DNA: TGTGCCAGCAGTGATACAGGGGCCTATTCACCCCTCCACTTT
CDR3 protein: CASSDTGAYSPLHF
clone size: few
J gene: TRBJ1-6
V gene: TRBV6-1
D gene: TRBD1

CDR3 DNA: TGTGCCAGCAGCCCGGCAGGGCCCAAAAACACTGAAGCTTTCTTT
CDR3 protein: CASSPAGPKNTEAFF
clone size: once
J gene: TRBJ1-1
V gene: TRBV6-5
D gene: NA

CDR3 DNA: TGTGCCAGCATGGAGGGTAGCGGTCTCCTCGGGCAGTACTTC
CDR3 protein: CASMEGSGLLGQYF
clone size: NA
J gene: TRBJ2-7
V gene: TRBV28
D gene: NA

CDR3 DNA: TGTGCCAGCAGTTTGTTGGGGACAACGCAGTATTTT
CDR3 protein: CASSLLGTTQYF
clone size: NA
J gene: TRBJ2-3
V gene: TRBV12-3/TRBV12-4
D gene: NA

CDR3 DNA: TGTGCCAGCAGCTACCCACGGGTTCTGAACACTGAAGCTTTCTTT
CDR3 protein: CASSYPRVLNTEAFF
clone size: NA
J gene: TRBJ1-1
V gene: TRBV7-2
D gene: NA

CDR3 DNA: TGTGCCAGCAGTACCCGACAGGGACTCTCCTACGAGCAGTACTTC
CDR3 protein: CASSTRQGLSYEQYF
clone size: NA
J gene: TRBJ2-7
V gene: TRBV27
D gene: NA

CDR3 DNA: TGTGCCAGTAGTACCACAGGCTCGCGCACTGAAGCTTTCTTT
CDR3 protein: CASSTTGSRTEAFF
clone size: NA
J gene: TRBJ1-1
V gene: TRBV19
D gene: NA

CDR3 DNA: TGTGCCAGTAGTCCCCGGGACATATCTGAAGCTTTCTTT
CDR3 protein: CASSPRDISEAFF
clone size: NA
J gene: TRBJ1-1
V gene: TRBV19
D gene: NA

CDR3 DNA: TGTGCCAGCAGCAAGACAGGGAACACTGAAGCTTTCTTT
CDR3 protein: CASSKTGNTEAFF
clone size: NA
J gene: TRBJ1-1
V gene: TRBV12-3/TRBV12-4
D gene: NA

CDR3 DNA: TGTGCCAGCAGCCTCGACAGGGGACGGACAGATACGCAGTATTTT
CDR3 protein: CASSLDRGRTDTQYF
clone size: once
J gene: TRBJ2-3
V gene: TRBV6-2/TRBV6-3
D gene: TRBD1

CDR3 DNA: TGTGCCAGTACCCGGTCGGAGGGTGGCTACACCTTC
CDR3 protein: CASTRSEGGYTF
clone size: NA
J gene: TRBJ1-2
V gene: TRBV19
D gene: NA

CDR3 DNA: TGTGCCTGGGGACAGTCTAGCACAGATACGCAGTATTTT
CDR3 protein: CAWGQSSTDTQYF
clone size: NA
J gene: TRBJ2-3
V gene: TRBV30
D gene: NA

CDR3 DNA: TGTGCCAGCTCACCACCAAACGTAACCCCCCGGGAAAAACTGTTTTTT
CDR3 protein: CASSPPNVTPREKLFF
clone size: NA
J gene: TRBJ1-4
V gene: TRBV18
D gene: NA

CDR3 DNA: TGTGCCAGCAGTGGGGGGGGACTAGGGGACGGCGAGCAGTACTTC
CDR3 protein: CASSGGGLGDGEQYF
clone size: NA
J gene: TRBJ2-7
V gene: TRBV25-1
D gene: TRBD2

CDR3 DNA: TGCGCCAGCAGTCCGGAGGCCTATAGCAATCAGCCCCAGCATTTT
CDR3 protein: CASSPEAYSNQPQHF
clone size: NA
J gene: TRBJ1-5
V gene: TRBV23-1
D gene: NA

CDR3 DNA: TGTGCCAGCAGATCGGGACTAGCGCGCTCTGGGGCCAACGTCCTGACTTTC
CDR3 protein: CASRSGLARSGANVLTF
clone size: NA
J gene: TRBJ2-6
V gene: TRBV2
D gene: TRBD2

CDR3 DNA: TGTGCCAGCAGTTTATTAGATAGCTCCTATAATTCACCCCTCCACTTT
CDR3 protein: CASSLLDSSYNSPLHF
clone size: NA
J gene: TRBJ1-6
V gene: TRBV28
D gene: NA

CDR3 DNA: TGTGCCAGCACTATAGGGGGCACGTGGAACACCATATATTTT
CDR3 protein: CASTIGGTWNTIYF
clone size: few
J gene: TRBJ1-3
V gene: TRBV6-6
D gene: TRBD1

CDR3 DNA: TGTGCCAGCTCACCACTAGCGGCCAGACCTTACGAGCAGTACTTC
CDR3 protein: CASSPLAARPYEQYF
clone size: NA
J gene: TRBJ2-7
V gene: TRBV18
D gene: NA

CDR3 DNA: TGTGCCAGCAGCCCACTAGGACAGGCCCTCTTGAGAAACACCATATATTTT
CDR3 protein: CASSPLGQALLRNTIYF
clone size: NA
J gene: TRBJ1-3
V gene: TRBV3-1/TRBV3-2
D gene: TRBD1

CDR3 DNA: TGTGCCAGCAGAGAATTTCCCGGGACAGGGGATAATGAAAAACTGTTTTTT
CDR3 protein: CASREFPGTGDNEKLFF
clone size: NA
J gene: TRBJ1-4
V gene: TRBV28
D gene: TRBD1

CDR3 DNA: TGTGCCAGCAGCCTACTAGCATTTTACGAGCAGTACTTC
CDR3 protein: CASSLLAFYEQYF
clone size: once
J gene: TRBJ2-7
V gene: TRBV6-2/TRBV6-3
D gene: NA

CDR3 DNA: TGTGCCAGCAGCCAAGGGAGATGGGAAGCTTTCTTT
CDR3 protein: CASSQGRWEAFF
clone size: few
J gene: TRBJ1-1
V gene: TRBV16
D gene: NA

CDR3 DNA: TGTGCCAGCAGTGGGGGACTAGCATCATACAATGAGCAGTTCTTC
CDR3 protein: CASSGGLASYNEQFF
clone size: NA
J gene: TRBJ2-1
V gene: TRBV2
D gene: TRBD2

CDR3 DNA: TGTGCCAGCAGTTCCGTCTATGGCTACACCTTC
CDR3 protein: CASSSVYGYTF
clone size: NA
J gene: TRBJ1-2
V gene: TRBV6-2/TRBV6-3
D gene: NA

CDR3 DNA: TGTGCCACTTCCGGCGGGGGTGAAAAACTGTTTTTT
CDR3 protein: CATSGGGEKLFF
clone size: few
J gene: TRBJ1-4
V gene: TRBV27
D gene: NA

CDR3 DNA: TGTGCCAGCAGCTTCGGGGGAGGGGACCAGCCCCAGCATTTT
CDR3 protein: CASSFGGGDQPQHF
clone size: NA
J gene: TRBJ1-5
V gene: TRBV5-6
D gene: NA

CDR3 DNA: TGTGCCAGCAACCGGGATAGCAATCAGCCCCAGCATTTT
CDR3 protein: CASNRDSNQPQHF
clone size: once
J gene: TRBJ1-5
V gene: TRBV6-5
D gene: NA